One and the same sample provided the 26 T cell receptor beta chains below, sequenced in a study of T-cell reconstitution after alpha-beta-depleted transplantation in children (TCRdb year 2016). The method behind the library was PCR. Sequenced on an Illumina HiSeq 2500. Molecular barcoding was employed in the preparation of TCR libraries, with unique molecular identifiers being used to normalize TCRbeta repertoire quantification. TCRdb applied fastp at Q25 and MiXCR to the public reads, then kept only in-frame beta chains. Every CDR3 protein is listed once, alongside the most common genes and DNA of its rows. A total of over 150,000 distinct CDR3 sequences appear in this sample, about 14% of them only once. Under 15% of the sample lies in the top ten. The sample was PBMCs from the stem cell graft donor, taken from the stem cell graft. These receptor sequences come from a human donor who donated a stem cell graft to a child with acute lymphoblastic leukemia.

This clonotype was recorded many times. This chain uses TRBV7-8 with TRBJ1-1; no clear D gene. Trimming shortened V by 3 bases and J by 5 bases, and 10 bases separated the two germline ends. Germline assignment: CDR1 SGHVS and CDR2 FQNEAQ. This CDR3 is built from 13 residues. The CDR3, as DNA: TGTGCCAGCAGCTTGAGGGAGGCAACTGAAGCTTTCTTT. Translated: CASSLREATEAFF.

The rearrangement joins TRBV3-1 to TRBJ2-1; 16 bases line up with TRBD2. CDR1 is LGHDT, CDR2 YNNKEL, per germline (reference sequence). This CDR3 has 19 residues. In DNA, the CDR3 is TGTACCTGCAGCCCGAACCCGGGGACTAGCGGGAGGGGTGAGGATGAGCAGTTCTTC. Its translation is CTCSPNPGTSGRGEDEQFF.

At least ten counts were recorded for this clonotype. V gene TRBV2 combines with J gene TRBJ1-5; 9 bases align to TRBD1. J lost 3 bases, V lost 6 bases, and 6 bases had no gene match. The CDR3 consists of 15 residues. Germline V gene data show CDR1 as SNHLY and CDR2 as FYNNEI. CDR3 coding DNA: TGTGCCAGCAGGTCACAGGGGGCACCCAATCAGCCCCAGCATTTT. It codes for CASRSQGAPNQPQHF.

This clonotype was seen many times. V usage is TRBV5-1 and J usage is TRBJ2-7; D uncertain. The CDR3 consists of 14 residues. Germline loops: CDR1 SGHRS, CDR2 YFSETQ. With 0 bases removed from V and 6 bases from J, the gap between germline ends came to 13 bases. The CDR3 loop reads CASSLVSGPPEQYF. In nucleotides, the CDR3 is TGCGCCAGCAGCTTGGTCTCGGGCCCGCCCGAGCAGTACTTC.

The sample holds many counts of this clonotype. The V and J genes are TRBV20-1 and TRBJ2-3, with TRBD2 matching 7 bases. The length of the CDR3 is 17 residues. After removal of 2 bases from V and 2 bases from J, the junction contained 13 bases not matched to a gene. Germline V CDR1 and CDR2: DFQATT, SNEGSKA (reference sequence). CDR3 bases: TGCAGTGCTAGACCCTGGGAGGCTAGCGGATCCACAGATACGCAGTATTTT. It is translated as CSARPWEASGSTDTQYF.

This clonotype was detected a few times. The V gene is TRBV11-3, the J gene TRBJ2-5; 11 nucleotides match TRBD2. The CDR3 sequence is 15 residues long. The germline gives CDR1 SGHNT, CDR2 YENEEA. V shed 4 bases, J shed 2 bases, and the junction held 3 bases outside the gene matches. The CDR3 DNA sequence: TGTGCCAGCAGCTCCTCTAGCGGGAGGCAAGAGACCCAGTACTTC. Translating gives CASSSSSGRQETQYF.

V gene TRBV12-3 or TRBV12-4 combines with J gene TRBJ1-1, with D hard to call. Trimming removed 6 bases from V and 0 bases from J, with 8 bases in between. CDR3 length: 13 residues. CDR3 protein: CASSTVMNTEAFF. The DNA of the CDR3 is TGTGCCAGCAGCACAGTAATGAACACTGAAGCTTTCTTT.

Many counts were recorded for this clonotype. This sequence joins TRBV12-3 or TRBV12-4 and TRBJ1-5; D not certain. This CDR3 has 15 amino acids. The V and J ends lost 5 bases and 6 bases respectively, with 17 bases between them. The CDR3 here is CASSRLGLSSQPQHF. In nucleotides, the CDR3 is TGTGCCAGCAGTCGTCTTGGACTCTCTAGTCAGCCCCAGCATTTT.

This clonotype was counted at least ten times. V is TRBV11-2 and J is TRBJ2-7; a possible D gene is TRBD1 (7 bases). Trimming stripped 3 bases from V and 6 bases from J, with 15 bases between. The germline gives CDR1 SGHAT, CDR2 FQNNGV. CDR3 length equals 14 residues. This CDR3 reads CASSFLSGGLEQYF. CDR3 nucleotide sequence: TGTGCCAGCAGCTTTCTTTCAGGGGGGCTCGAGCAGTACTTC.

This chain links TRBV5-1 with TRBJ1-1; 9 bases align to TRBD1. Trimming took 5 bases from V and 6 from J; bases not matched to a gene: 5. This CDR3 spans 13 amino acids. The germline V gene has CDR1 SGHRS and CDR2 YFSETQ. The CDR3 bases are TGCGCCAGCAGGGGGACAGGGTCTCCTGAAGCTTTCTTT. It is translated as CASRGTGSPEAFF.

This clonotype appeared many times. The chain links TRBV10-3 to TRBJ2-1; D could derive from TRBD1 or TRBD2 (6 bases each). Germline CDR1 is ENHRY and CDR2 is SYGVKD. The CDR3 is 14 amino acids. Trimming removed 4 bases at V and 7 bases at J, with 14 bases between. CDR3 in amino acids: CAISGGGPANEQFF. The CDR3 coding sequence is TGTGCCATCAGTGGAGGGGGGCCGGCGAATGAGCAGTTCTTC.

The chain joins TRBV10-3 to TRBJ2-1; TRBD2 aligns across 11 bases. Trimming removed 2 bases from V and 2 bases from J; junction bases left unmatched: 2. The CDR3 spans 16 residues. Germline CDR1 is ENHRY and CDR2 is SYGVKD. DNA of the CDR3: TGTGCCATCAGTGAGGAACTAGCGGGAGCCTACAATGAGCAGTTCTTC. Its translation is CAISEELAGAYNEQFF.

This chain connects TRBV30 to TRBJ1-4, with no clear D. The CDR3 spans 12 residues. Germline assignment: CDR1 GTSNPN and CDR2 SVGIG (reference sequence). The V and J ends lost 1 base and 7 bases respectively, with 7 bases between them. CDR3 nucleotides: TGTGCCTGGAGTGATACGGGTGAAAAACTGTTTTTT. As protein: CAWSDTGEKLFF.

This clonotype was counted ten times or more. This chain uses TRBV20-1 with TRBJ2-5; the match to TRBD2 covers 14 bases. The CDR3 has 14 residues. The V segment lost 6 bases and the J segment 5 bases; nucleotides outside the gene matches: 5. Germline CDR1 reads DFQATT; CDR2 reads SNEGSKA (reference sequence). CDR3 residues: CSARTSGRLETQYF. Written as DNA, the CDR3 is TGCAGTGCACGGACTAGCGGGAGGTTGGAGACCCAGTACTTC.

This clonotype has at least ten counts. The chain carries TRBV29-1 and TRBJ2-2, with D perhaps being TRBD1 or TRBD2 (5 bases each). Germline assignment: CDR1 SQVTM and CDR2 ANQGSEA. The CDR3 has 13 amino acids. V was pared by 5 bases and J by 6 bases, with 13 bases between. The CDR3 nucleotides read TGCAGCGTTAATGGGGGATGGGCCGGGGAGCTGTTTTTT. Its protein is CSVNGGWAGELFF.

The chain has TRBV5-1 and TRBJ2-1, with 10 bases fitting TRBD2. The CDR3 sequence is 15 residues long. Germline CDR1 is SGHRS and CDR2 is YFSETQ. V gave up 9 bases and J gave up 7 bases; unmatched junction bases: 13. The DNA for the CDR3 is TGCGCCACCTCGCCTCCCGGACTAGCGGCAAATGAGCAGTTCTTC. Translation gives CATSPPGLAANEQFF. Using reference TRBV5-1 and TRBJ2-1 for the parts outside the CDR3, the full variable domain is KAGVTQTPRYLIKTRGQQVTLSCSPISGHRSVSWYQQTPGQGLQFLFEYFSETQRNKGNFPGRFSGRQFSNSRSEMNVSTLELGDSALYLCATSPPGLAANEQFFGPGTRLTVL.

This clonotype was seen repeatedly, ten times or more. The rearrangement joins TRBV5-1 to TRBJ2-5; D is uncertain. The V and J ends lost 4 bases and 2 bases respectively, with 12 bases between them. Germline V gives CDR1 SGHRS, CDR2 YFSETQ. This CDR3 comprises 14 residues. In DNA, the CDR3 is TGCGCCAGCAGCCAAACCCCGTCACAAGAGACCCAGTACTTC. Translated, it gives CASSQTPSQETQYF. Supplemented by reference TRBV5-1 and TRBJ2-5, the full variable domain reads KAGVTQTPRYLIKTRGQQVTLSCSPISGHRSVSWYQQTPGQGLQFLFEYFSETQRNKGNFPGRFSGRQFSNSRSEMNVSTLELGDSALYLCASSQTPSQETQYFGPGTRLLVL.

This clonotype occurred many times. V usage is TRBV28 and J usage is TRBJ1-4; D is uncertain. Trimming removed 4 bases from V and 10 bases from J, with 19 bases in between. Germline V gives CDR1 MDHEN, CDR2 SYDVKM. There are 15 residues in the CDR3. The CDR3 nucleotides read TGTGCCAGCAGTTGGGGAAGGTTAAGGGAGGCAAAACTGTTTTTT. This codes for CASSWGRLREAKLFF.

This clonotype was detected many times. V usage is TRBV20-1 and J usage is TRBJ2-7; TRBD2 agrees at 9 bases. This CDR3 contains 15 residues. CDR1 and CDR2 (germline): DFQATT, SNEGSKA (reference sequence). V trimming: 6 bases; J trimming: 0 bases; junction bases outside the gene matches: 9. CDR3 region: CSALDLAGFSYEQYF. CDR3 coding DNA: TGCAGTGCCCTAGATCTAGCGGGGTTCTCCTACGAGCAGTACTTC.

In its sample, this clonotype was seen many times. The chain employs TRBV11-2 and TRBJ2-3, with 11 bases fitting TRBD2. The germline V gene has CDR1 SGHAT and CDR2 FQNNGV. The CDR3 consists of 15 residues. J lost 0 bases, V lost 5 bases, and 1 base had no gene match. The CDR3 here is CASSRTSGSTDTQYF. The CDR3 DNA reads TGTGCCAGCAGCCGGACTAGCGGGAGCACAGATACGCAGTATTTT.

This clonotype showed up many times. The rearrangement joins TRBV5-1 to TRBJ2-2; 14 bases align to TRBD2. Trimming removed 4 bases from V and 2 bases from J; junction bases left unmatched: 7. This CDR3 spans 18 amino acids. The germline V gene has CDR1 SGHRS and CDR2 YFSETQ. This CDR3 is CASSRWTSGRQNTGELFF. The CDR3 DNA is TGCGCCAGCAGCCGATGGACTAGCGGGAGGCAAAACACCGGGGAGCTGTTTTTT.

This clonotype was seen just once. This may come from a read error, since a much larger clone is one base off. V and J are TRBV12-3 or TRBV12-4 and TRBJ1-1; 7 positions match TRBD1. The CDR3 runs to 14 residues. The CDR3 here is CARSYTTGSTEAFF. CDR3 nucleotides: TGTGCCCGCAGTTATACGACAGGGAGCACTGAAGCTTTCTTT.

This clonotype was found many times. V is TRBV5-1 and J is TRBJ2-1, with 9 bases matching TRBD1. CDR3 length: 15 amino acids. Per the germline V gene, CDR1 is SGHRS and CDR2 is YFSETQ. The trim removed 3 bases at V and 0 bases at J, leaving 1 base unmatched. DNA of the CDR3: TGCGCCAGCAGCTCGGGACAGGGCTCCTACAATGAGCAGTTCTTC. It yields the protein CASSSGQGSYNEQFF.

This clonotype was seen at least ten times. This chain links TRBV3-1 with TRBJ2-3; D not certain. This CDR3 comprises 15 residues. Between the trimmed V and J ends, which lost 0 bases and 2 bases, there was a span of 9 bases. CDR1 is LGHDT and CDR2 is YNNKEL in the germline V gene (reference sequence). CDR3 in amino acids: CASSQDVQSTDTQYF. The CDR3 DNA is TGTGCCAGCAGCCAAGACGTACAGTCCACAGATACGCAGTATTTT.

This clonotype was seen repeatedly, ten times or more. The chain combines TRBV7-9 with TRBJ2-7, with 9 nucleotides matching TRBD1. The CDR3 consists of 12 residues. V trimming: 4 bases; J trimming: 12 bases; junction bases outside the gene matches: 7. Looked up from germline, CDR1 is SEHNR and CDR2 is FQNEAQ (reference sequence). The CDR3 bases are TGTGCCAGCAGCTGGGGCGGACAGGGGAGGTACTTC. Translation: CASSWGGQGRYF.

The chain links TRBV7-9 to TRBJ2-2; 7 nucleotides agree with TRBD1. After removal of 5 bases from V and 4 bases from J, the junction contained 10 bases not matched to a gene. The CDR3 runs 16 residues. The V gene's germline CDR1 is SEHNR and CDR2 FQNEAQ (reference sequence). The CDR3 is CASSLRPTGSTGELFF. DNA for the CDR3: TGTGCCAGCAGCCTTAGACCGACAGGGAGCACCGGGGAGCTGTTTTTT.